Sequencing of this T cell receptor (beta chain) was carried out in a study of T cells in localized non-small cell lung cancer. Notes on the study in general: Exceeding tumor, uninvolved adjacent lung had the highest T cell clonality. Turning up in adjacent lung were a median approximately 60 of the top 100 tumor clones.

The CDR3 length is 15 residues. V was pared by 0 bases and J by 1 base, with 9 bases between. From germline, CDR1 is MGHRA and CDR2 YSYEKL. This clone was seen a few times. Antigen unknown. TCRdb's copy holds only in-frame clones and misses some; the assay was immunoSEQ multiplex PCR. The sample shows around 29,000 clones, roughly 78% of them seen only once. The rearrangement uses TRBV4-1 and TRBJ1-1; D not resolved. Sequences were derived from peripheral blood, sampled before any cancer treatment. The sequence was collected from a male donor older than 55 with stage II squamous cell lung carcinoma. The CDR3 spells CASSQEPPWNTEAFF. The CDR3 nucleotides read TGCGCCAGCAGCCAAGAGCCGCCTTGGAACACTGAAGCTTTCTTT.